These 27 T cell receptor beta chains originate from one sample sequenced in a study of OX40 agonist ivuxolimab in advanced cancers. Libraries were prepared by immunoSEQ multiplex PCR; TCRdb keeps only in-frame clonotypes and omits some of them. The data hold tens of thousands of clones, with 90% observed a single time. Material: CD4+ or CD8+ T cells sorted from blood, obtained in a trial of the OX40 agonist ivuxolimab. All receptors derive from an adult with an advanced solid tumor such as melanoma, head and neck, liver or kidney cancer.

The chain employs TRBV28 and TRBJ1-1, with 7 bases aligning to TRBD1. CDR1 and CDR2 (germline): MDHEN, SYDVKM. Trimming at V came to 5 bases and at J to 1 base, leaving 10 bases not matched to a gene. This CDR3 is built from 16 residues. Written as DNA, the CDR3 is TGTGCCAGCAGTCGAGGACGGGGGACAGCGAACACTGAAGCTTTCTTT. Its translation: CASSRGRGTANTEAFF.

With respect to this clone: This sample also contains other DNA sequences that code for the same CDR3. This chain uses TRBV28 with TRBJ1-1; 8 bases fit TRBD1. Germline CDR1 MDHEN, CDR2 SYDVKM. After removal of 6 bases from V and 5 bases from J, the junction contained 8 bases not matched to a gene. The CDR3 has 14 residues. For the CDR3, the DNA is TGTGCCAGCAGGGACCAGGGGGCGAGGACTGAAGCTTTCTTT. Translated, it gives CASRDQGARTEAFF.

V is TRBV7-9 and J is TRBJ2-6; weak D call: TRBD1 (5 bases). CDR3 length: 16 residues. Deletions cut 2 bases from V and 1 base from J, with 9 bases between. Germline-derived CDR1 and CDR2 are SEHNR and FQNEAQ (reference sequence). This CDR3 reads CASSLFSGSGANVLTF. The DNA for the CDR3 is TGTGCCAGCAGCTTATTTTCAGGGTCTGGGGCCAACGTCCTGACTTTC.

V is TRBV6-6 and J is TRBJ1-4; a possible D gene is TRBD1 (5 bases). V dropped 2 bases and J dropped 10 bases, with 14 bases sitting between them. The CDR3 consists of 14 residues. From germline, CDR1 is MNHNY and CDR2 SVGAGI (reference sequence). The CDR3: CASSYRDGGAKLFF. Here the CDR3 DNA reads TGTGCCAGCAGTTACCGGGACGGAGGGGCAAAACTGTTTTTT.

J is TRBJ1-5 and V is TRBV27, with D tentatively TRBD1 (5 bases). The germline V gene has CDR1 MNHEY and CDR2 SMNVEV (reference sequence). The V end was cut by 4 bases, the J end by 4 bases, with 11 bases between. The CDR3 sequence is 14 residues long. DNA for the CDR3: TGTGCCAGCAGTTCAGGGTGGAGTAATCAGCCCCAGCATTTT. Its protein is CASSSGWSNQPQHF.

This chain connects TRBV4-1 to TRBJ1-2; D is unclear. The germline V and J ends were trimmed by 0 bases and 8 bases, with 10 bases remaining between them. Germline V gene data show CDR1 as MGHRA and CDR2 as YSYEKL. This CDR3 comprises 13 residues. In nucleotides, the CDR3 is TGCGCCAGCAGCCAAGATGGGGTTGGCGGCTACACCTTC. It specifies CASSQDGVGGYTF.

The chain combines TRBV9 with TRBJ2-7, with unresolved D. Germline V gene lookup returns CDR1 SGDLS and CDR2 YYNGEE. The CDR3 loop spans 13 amino acids. Trimming removed 3 bases from V and 0 bases from J, with 7 bases in between. The CDR3 nucleotides read TGTGCCAGCAGCGGTTATCTCTCCTACGAGCAGTACTTC. Protein: CASSGYLSYEQYF.

The chain links TRBV4-2 to TRBJ2-1; D ambiguous. The V gene lost 2 bases and the J gene lost 10 bases, with 6 bases spanning the gap. This CDR3 has 11 amino acids. Germline lookup yields CDR1 LGHNA and CDR2 YNFKEQ. For the CDR3, the DNA is TGTGCCAGCAGCCAACATCGGGAGCAGTTCTTC. It yields the protein CASSQHREQFF.

The chain recombines TRBV4-1 with TRBJ1-4; D gene uncertain. Trimming took 2 bases from V and 5 from J, leaving 12 bases between them. This CDR3 comprises 15 residues. The germline gives CDR1 MGHRA, CDR2 YSYEKL. The DNA of the CDR3 is TGCGCCAGCAGCCAAATTGGGCAGTTAAATGAAAAACTGTTTTTT. Its protein product is CASSQIGQLNEKLFF.

The chain combines TRBV6-5 with TRBJ1-2; D gene unclear. This CDR3 contains 12 residues. Trimming pared 10 bases from V and 6 bases from J, leaving 15 bases between. Per the germline V gene, CDR1 is MNHEY and CDR2 is SVGAGI. The CDR3 DNA reads as TGTGCCACCTCCAGGCATGGTGATGGCTACACCTTC. Its protein is CATSRHGDGYTF.

This chain links TRBV7-2 with TRBJ2-2; D uncertain. The CDR3 has 15 residues. Deletions cut 6 bases from V and 2 bases from J, with 13 bases between. CDR1 is SGHTA, CDR2 FQGNSA, per germline. This CDR3 is CASRDTEFNTGELFF. In DNA, the CDR3 is TGTGCCAGCAGGGATACAGAATTTAACACCGGGGAGCTGTTTTTT.

J is TRBJ2-1 and V is TRBV6-6, with D hard to call. Trimming removed 0 bases at V and 15 bases at J, with 15 bases between. The length of the CDR3 is 13 residues. Germline V CDR1 and CDR2: MNHNY, SVGAGI (reference sequence). The CDR3 bases are TGTGCCAGCAGTTACTCTCTCGACCTACCGTTGTTCTTC. As protein: CASSYSLDLPLFF.

The rearrangement links TRBV2 to TRBJ2-2, with D tentatively TRBD1 (5 bases). V lost 3 bases to trimming and J lost 2 bases, with 10 bases between them. Germline V gene data show CDR1 as SNHLY and CDR2 as FYNNEI. The CDR3 runs 15 residues. CDR3 sequence reads: CASSEWGGNTGELFF. CDR3 nucleotides: TGTGCCAGCAGTGAGTGGGGCGGTAACACCGGGGAGCTGTTTTTT.

V is TRBV2 and J is TRBJ2-3; D perhaps matches TRBD2 (6 bases). Trimming removed 2 bases at V and 7 bases at J, with 16 bases between. CDR3 length: 15 amino acids. Germline CDR1 and CDR2: SNHLY and FYNNEI. CDR3 residues: CASSESGLIANTQYF. DNA of the CDR3: TGTGCCAGCAGTGAAAGCGGGCTAATCGCAAATACGCAGTATTTT.

This clone was found a few times. This sequence joins TRBV5-4 and TRBJ2-3, with TRBD2 as a possible D gene (6 bases). The germline V and J ends were trimmed by 3 bases and 4 bases, with 15 bases remaining between them. CDR3 length equals 15 residues. The V gene's germline CDR1 is SGHNT and CDR2 YYREEE (reference sequence). The CDR3 here is CASSSPGDYADTQYF. The CDR3 nucleotides are TGTGCCAGCAGCTCCCCGGGGGATTATGCAGATACGCAGTATTTT.

This chain uses TRBV28 with TRBJ2-5; TRBD2 matches at 8 bases. V shed 2 bases and J 6 bases; nucleotides not matched to a gene: 8. Looked up from germline, CDR1 is MDHEN and CDR2 is SYDVKM. The length of the CDR3 is 15 residues. For the CDR3, the DNA is TGTGCCAGCAGTTTAGCGGGGGGCCCCCTGAAGACCCAGTACTTC. This translates into CASSLAGGPLKTQYF.

J is TRBJ1-2 and V is TRBV6-5; D is uncertain. Looked up from germline, CDR1 is MNHEY and CDR2 is SVGAGI. This CDR3 contains 12 residues. Trimming left V 0 bases short and J 5 bases short, with 4 bases between. In DNA, the CDR3 is TGTGCCAGCAGTTACTCGAATTATGGCTACACCTTC. It is translated as CASSYSNYGYTF.

DNA of the CDR3: TGTGCCAGTAGTAACCTCGCGCAGGGGCTCGGTGGTGAAGCTTTCTTT. Amino acid sequence: CASSNLAQGLGGEAFF. V and J are TRBV19 and TRBJ1-1; maybe TRBD1 (6 bases). From germline, CDR1 is LNHDA and CDR2 SQIVND (reference sequence). Trimming removed 4 bases at V and 7 bases at J, with 22 bases between. This CDR3 contains 16 residues.

This clone was counted a few times. V is TRBV29-1 and J is TRBJ2-3; 12 nucleotides match TRBD2. The CDR3 totals 14 residues. The germline CDR1 and CDR2 sequences are SQVTM and ANQGSEA. The trim removed 6 bases at V and 1 base at J, leaving 2 bases unmatched. CDR3 in DNA: TGCAGCGTCCGGACTAGCGGGGGCACAGATACGCAGTATTTT. The encoded protein is CSVRTSGGTDTQYF.

The V call is TRBV7-4, the J call TRBJ2-7; D is possibly TRBD1 (5 bases). The length of the CDR3 is 17 residues. Looked up from germline, CDR1 is SGHVT and CDR2 is SQSDAQ. V was cut by 5 bases and J by 3 bases, with 23 bases left in between. CDR3 in amino acids: CASSPRVGRADSYEQYV. The CDR3 DNA reads as TGTGCCAGCAGCCCCCGGGTGGGCCGCGCCGACAGCTACGAGCAGTACGTC.

This chain uses TRBV9 with TRBJ1-4; D is uncertain. This CDR3 has 15 residues. CDR1 and CDR2 (germline): SGDLS, YYNGEE. The germline V and J ends were trimmed by 5 bases and 0 bases, with 11 bases remaining between them. The CDR3 here is CASSDQPATNEKLFF. The CDR3 DNA follows: TGTGCCAGCAGTGACCAACCTGCAACTAATGAAAAACTGTTTTTT.

The chain uses TRBV25-1 and TRBJ1-1; 7 positions match TRBD1. V lost 8 bases and J lost 7; bases outside the gene matches: 10. Germline CDR1 reads MGHDK; CDR2 reads SYGVNS. CDR3 length: 13 amino acids. CDR3 sequence reads: CASWDLTGDEAFF. The CDR3 DNA is TGTGCCAGCTGGGATCTAACAGGGGATGAAGCTTTCTTT.

This clone was detected a few times. This rearrangement joins TRBV11-2 to TRBJ1-6; D not certain. Germline V gene data show CDR1 as SGHAT and CDR2 as FQNNGV. The CDR3 has 16 amino acids. V was cut by 5 bases and J by 7 bases, with 18 bases left in between. CDR3 in DNA: TGTGCCAGCAGCCAGACCTTCGGACGGACGAATTCACCCCTCCACTTT. This translates into CASSQTFGRTNSPLHF.

The V call is TRBV5-1, the J call TRBJ2-2; 10 nucleotides agree with TRBD2. Trimming took 0 bases from V and 6 from J; bases not matched to a gene: 2. The germline V gene has CDR1 SGHRS and CDR2 YFSETQ. The CDR3 length is 15 residues. This CDR3 reads CASSLETSGAGELFF. The CDR3 DNA sequence: TGCGCCAGCAGCTTGGAAACTAGCGGGGCCGGGGAGCTGTTTTTT.

The chain joins TRBV18 to TRBJ2-2, with 10 bases lining up with TRBD2. The trim removed 4 bases at V and 2 bases at J, leaving 1 base unmatched. Germline lookup yields CDR1 KGHSH and CDR2 LQKENI. This CDR3 contains 15 residues. The CDR3 DNA is TGTGCCAGCTCACTAGCGGGGGGAAACACCGGGGAGCTGTTTTTT. Protein: CASSLAGGNTGELFF.

This clone has just one count. The chain has TRBV11-1 and TRBJ1-1, with D unclear. Germline CDR1 is SGHAT and CDR2 is FQDESV (reference sequence). Trimming shortened V by 4 bases and J by 7 bases, and 13 bases separated the two germline ends. The CDR3 has 13 residues. This CDR3 reads CASSSSLEGEAFF. In nucleotides, the CDR3 is TGTGCCAGCAGCTCCTCCCTAGAAGGTGAAGCTTTCTTT. The complete variable domain, with remaining parts taken from reference TRBV11-1 and TRBJ1-1, reads EAEVAQSPRYKITEKSQAVAFWCDPISGHATLYWYRQILGQGPELLVQFQDESVVDDSQLPKDRFSAERLKGVDSTLKIQPAELGDSAMYLCASSSSLEGEAFFGQGTRLTVV.

This sequence joins TRBV5-8 and TRBJ2-3, with a possible D match to TRBD1 (7 bases). Germline CDR1 is SGHTS and CDR2 is YDEGEE. The ends were cut back, 2 bases at V and 0 bases at J, with 13 bases in the middle. The CDR3 contains 16 residues. For the CDR3, the DNA is TGTGCCAGCAGCTTCGGAGGGGGCCCTAGCACAGATACGCAGTATTTT. The encoded protein is CASSFGGGPSTDTQYF.